The clone carrying this T cell receptor (beta chain) was recorded once. Its target is unknown. Deletions cut 7 bases from V and 0 bases from J, with 16 bases between. The CDR3 has 15 amino acids. Per the germline V gene, CDR1 is MNHNS and CDR2 is SASEGT. Here immunoSEQ multiplex PCR was the method, and the copy in TCRdb shows in-frame clones only, minus some. The sample records about 51,000 clones, approximately 78% being singletons. This entry belongs to a study of early stage breast cancer tumors. Study-level results: In about 85% of the 16 patients, blood comparison separated tumor from normal breast.

Sequencing was performed on blood. This chain connects TRBV6-1 to TRBJ2-7, with D perhaps matching TRBD1 (6 bases). This receptor was obtained from a person aged 40 to 49 with breast cancer. The CDR3 bases are TGTGCCAGCAAGAAAAGGACAGTCAGCTCCTACGAGCAGTACTTC. Translating gives CASKKRTVSSYEQYF.